Below are 28 T cell receptor beta chains sequenced from a single sample in a study of blood T cell repertoires in COVID-19. TCRdb keeps only in-frame clones here, not all; method: immunoSEQ multiplex PCR. The table records 30,000 to 40,000 clones, 70% to 80% of them present only once. Sequencing was carried out using peripheral blood. All receptors derive from a man older than 75 with acute or convalescent COVID-19.

The genes are TRBV19 and TRBJ1-5; D not certain. V was clipped by 5 bases and J by 8 bases, with 13 bases between them. This CDR3 is 13 amino acids long. Germline lookup yields CDR1 LNHDA and CDR2 SQIVND (reference sequence). CDR3 region: CASSPVPREPQHF. For the CDR3, the DNA is TGTGCCAGTAGTCCTGTACCGAGGGAGCCCCAGCATTTT.

The genes are TRBV4-1 and TRBJ2-1; D is possibly TRBD1 (8 bases). V lost 0 bases and J 5 bases, leaving 14 bases between the germline ends. The CDR3 totals 16 residues. Germline assignment: CDR1 MGHRA and CDR2 YSYEKL. CDR3 in amino acids: CASSQEGGTGHNEQFF. CDR3 sequence (DNA): TGCGCCAGCAGCCAAGAGGGGGGGACAGGTCACAATGAGCAGTTCTTC.

V gene TRBV5-4 combines with J gene TRBJ2-4; D possibly corresponds to TRBD2 (6 bases). The CDR3 consists of 15 residues. Germline V gives CDR1 SGHNT, CDR2 YYREEE (reference sequence). V lost 5 bases and J lost 4, with 16 bases in between. The CDR3, as DNA: TGTGCCAGCAGGTGGTTACGGGGGAGAAAAAACATTCAGTACTTC. This encodes CASRWLRGRKNIQYF.

The rearrangement links TRBV7-9 to TRBJ1-5; 9 nucleotides align to TRBD1. J was trimmed by 6 bases and V by 5 bases; bases with no gene match: 2. This CDR3 has 13 residues. The germline V gene encodes CDR1 SEHNR and CDR2 FQNEAQ (reference sequence). This chain's CDR3 is CASSGDRVQPQHF. The CDR3 nucleotides read TGTGCCAGCAGCGGGGACAGGGTTCAGCCCCAGCATTTT. The variable domain in full, completed from reference TRBV7-9 and TRBJ1-5, reads DTGVSQNPRHKITKRGQNVTFRCDPISEHNRLYWYRQTLGQGPEFLTYFQNEAQLEKSRLLSDRFSAERPKGSFSTLEIQRTEQGDSAMYLCASSGDRVQPQHFGDGTRLSIL.

The chain joins TRBV19 to TRBJ2-5; TRBD1 aligns across 8 bases. The trim removed 5 bases at V and 5 bases at J, leaving 10 bases unmatched. This CDR3 is 15 amino acids long. Germline-derived CDR1 and CDR2 are LNHDA and SQIVND (reference sequence). The CDR3 nucleotides read TGTGCCAGTAGTCCCCCAGGGGGCAAGTGGGAGACCCAGTACTTC. Residues: CASSPPGGKWETQYF.

The chain employs TRBV14 and TRBJ1-1; D ambiguous. This CDR3 is built from 14 residues. Germline values: CDR1 SGHDN, CDR2 FVKESK. V lost 2 bases, J lost 1 base, and 8 bases lay in between. Here the CDR3 DNA reads TGTGCCAGCAGCCAACAAAGACAGAACACTGAAGCTTTCTTT. Amino acids: CASSQQRQNTEAFF.

The chain recombines TRBV15 with TRBJ2-1; TRBD1 matches 7 bases. V lost 3 bases, J lost 2 bases, and 7 bases stayed unmatched. The length of the CDR3 is 16 residues. The V gene's germline CDR1 is LNHNV and CDR2 YYDKDF (reference sequence). The CDR3 bases are TGTGCCACCAGCAGCTTGCTAGGGGGCGCCTACAATGAGCAGTTCTTC. Translation gives CATSSLLGGAYNEQFF.

In this sample, this clone turned up a few times. This chain joins TRBV10-3 and TRBJ2-2; possible D gene TRBD1, 6 bases. Germline V gene lookup returns CDR1 ENHRY and CDR2 SYGVKD. The CDR3 runs to 12 residues. The V end lost 7 bases, the J end lost 7 bases, and 10 bases lay between the germline ends. CDR3 protein: CAINQGNGELFF. CDR3 bases: TGTGCCATCAACCAGGGGAACGGGGAGCTGTTTTTT.

This clone was counted once. This chain joins TRBV18 and TRBJ2-2; possible D gene TRBD2, 5 bases. V dropped 3 bases and J dropped 7 bases, with 15 bases sitting between them. The CDR3 spans 15 residues. Germline V gene data show CDR1 as KGHSH and CDR2 as LQKENI. The CDR3 DNA reads as TGTGCCAGCTCACCCGGCGGAGGAGGAGGCGGGGAGCTGTTTTTT. Translating gives CASSPGGGGGGELFF. Variable domain in full (rest from reference TRBV18 and TRBJ2-2): NAGVMQNPRHLVRRRGQEARLRCSPMKGHSHVYWYRQLPEEGLKFMVYLQKENIIDESGMPKERFSAEFPKEGPSILRIQQVVRGDSAAYFCASSPGGGGGGELFFGEGSRLTVL.

The V and J genes are TRBV5-6 and TRBJ2-3; 7 nucleotides agree with TRBD2. The V and J ends lost 4 bases and 6 bases, in that order; junction bases with no gene match: 5. This CDR3 has 13 residues. Looked up from germline, CDR1 is SGHDT and CDR2 is YYEEEE. CDR3 sequence reads: CASSLLRGDTQYF. CDR3 sequence (DNA): TGTGCCAGCAGCCTGCTGCGGGGGGATACGCAGTATTTT.

The gene calls are TRBV19 and TRBJ1-5; D gene unclear. Germline V gene lookup returns CDR1 LNHDA and CDR2 SQIVND (reference sequence). The V end lost 5 bases, the J end lost 3 bases, and 11 bases lay between the germline ends. The CDR3 spans 14 residues. CDR3 in amino acids: CASSLGSFNQPQHF. CDR3 DNA: TGTGCCAGTAGTCTCGGGTCGTTCAATCAGCCCCAGCATTTT.

The J gene is TRBJ1-6, the V gene TRBV6-2 or TRBV6-3, with D perhaps TRBD1 (5 bases). Trimming left V 2 bases short and J 10 bases short, with 18 bases between. Germline CDR1 MNHEY, CDR2 SVGEGT. This CDR3 contains 16 residues. The chain's CDR3 is CASSYPTDNFDSPLHF. DNA for the CDR3: TGTGCCAGCAGTTACCCGACAGACAATTTTGACTCACCCCTCCACTTT.

To note about this clone: Within the sample, other DNA sequences also encode this same CDR3. The V and J genes are TRBV9 and TRBJ2-3; the D is unclear. CDR3 length: 13 amino acids. Trimming cost V 3 bases and J 4 bases, with 9 bases left between them. Germline CDR1 is SGDLS and CDR2 is YYNGEE. In nucleotides, the CDR3 is TGTGCCAGCAGCGCCCAAGTAGCAGATACGCAGTATTTT. Translation gives CASSAQVADTQYF.

This clone was observed once. V usage is TRBV7-8 and J usage is TRBJ2-1, with D unclear. Trimming left V 6 bases short and J 1 base short, with 10 bases between. CDR3 length: 14 amino acids. CDR1 is SGHVS, CDR2 FQNEAQ, per germline. CDR3 nucleotides: TGTGCCAGCAGACGAACGCGTTCCTACAATGAGCAGTTCTTC. Protein sequence: CASRRTRSYNEQFF.

The chain couples TRBV19 to TRBJ1-5, with 10 positions matching TRBD1. V was pared by 6 bases and J by 3 bases, with 5 bases of the junction left unmatched. CDR1 LNHDA and CDR2 SQIVND come from the germline V gene (reference sequence). This CDR3 contains 15 residues. The CDR3 nucleotides are TGTGCCAGTAGGGGGGACAGGGGATTCAATCAGCCCCAGCATTTT. Protein: CASRGDRGFNQPQHF. The variable domain in full, with the rest retrieved from reference TRBV19 and TRBJ1-5, is DGGITQSPKYLFRKEGQNVTLSCEQNLNHDAMYWYRQDPGQGLRLIYYSQIVNDFQKGDIAEGYSVSREKKESFPLTVTSAQKNPTAFYLCASRGDRGFNQPQHFGDGTRLSIL.

This chain joins TRBV10-3 and TRBJ2-7; D perhaps matches TRBD1 (5 bases). The CDR3 has 15 residues. The germline V gene encodes CDR1 ENHRY and CDR2 SYGVKD. V was shortened by 1 base and J by 0 bases, with 10 bases between the two germline ends. CDR3 residues: CAISEFQGSSYEQYF. The DNA of the CDR3 is TGTGCCATCAGTGAGTTTCAGGGTAGCTCCTACGAGCAGTACTTC.

The V gene is TRBV5-6, the J gene TRBJ2-2; possible D gene TRBD1, 6 bases. CDR3 length: 16 amino acids. V was cut by 0 bases and J by 6 bases, with 15 bases left in between. The germline CDR1 and CDR2 sequences are SGHDT and YYEEEE. The CDR3 bases are TGTGCCAGCAGCTTGGGTACAGGGTTGGGTCCCGGGGAGCTGTTTTTT. It yields the protein CASSLGTGLGPGELFF.

The V and J genes are TRBV5-1 and TRBJ2-7, with D perhaps matching TRBD1 (6 bases). The ends were cut back, 4 bases at V and 4 bases at J, with 21 bases in the middle. This CDR3 spans 16 amino acids. Germline CDR1 is SGHRS and CDR2 is YFSETQ. The chain's CDR3 is CASSVGATGTLYEQYF. The CDR3 coding sequence is TGCGCCAGCAGCGTTGGAGCCACCGGGACACTGTACGAGCAGTACTTC.

The chain joins TRBV3-1 (or the pseudogene TRBV3-2) to TRBJ1-3; D is perhaps TRBD1 (6 bases). Trimming shortened V by 2 bases and J by 5 bases, and 25 bases separated the two germline ends. This CDR3 spans 19 amino acids. The germline V gene has CDR1 LGHDT and CDR2 YNNKEL (reference sequence). CDR3 DNA sequence: TGTGCCAGCAGCCAACGGACGACGGGGATTTACAGGGAGAGAAACACCATATATTTT. It codes for CASSQRTTGIYRERNTIYF.

This clone has more than one count but fewer than ten. This chain links TRBV6-5 with TRBJ2-3; TRBD2 matches 7 bases. CDR1 and CDR2 (germline): MNHEY, SVGAGI. The CDR3 is 14 amino acids. V lost 2 bases and J lost 3; bases outside the gene matches: 2. Here the CDR3 reads CASSYAGVTDTQYF. The CDR3 DNA is TGTGCCAGCAGTTACGCGGGGGTAACAGATACGCAGTATTTT.

This clone was picked up a small number of times. The rearrangement uses TRBV29-1 and TRBJ2-7, with 8 bases aligning to TRBD2. The V gene's germline CDR1 is SQVTM and CDR2 ANQGSEA. Trimming at V came to 3 bases and at J to 3 bases, leaving 7 bases not matched to a gene. The CDR3 runs to 14 residues. The CDR3 DNA reads TGCAGCGTTGAGGGACTAGTCAAATACTACGAGCAGTACTTC. It encodes CSVEGLVKYYEQYF.

V usage is TRBV18 and J usage is TRBJ1-2; the D is unclear. CDR1 KGHSH and CDR2 LQKENI come from the germline V gene. V dropped 6 bases and J dropped 3 bases, with 20 bases sitting between them. This CDR3 comprises 16 residues. In DNA form, the CDR3 reads TGTGCCAGCTCTACCCAACGGGTTCCGGGAGACTATGGCTACACCTTC. As protein: CASSTQRVPGDYGYTF. Combining the CDR3 with reference TRBV18 and TRBJ1-2 gives the whole variable domain NAGVMQNPRHLVRRRGQEARLRCSPMKGHSHVYWYRQLPEEGLKFMVYLQKENIIDESGMPKERFSAEFPKEGPSILRIQQVVRGDSAAYFCASSTQRVPGDYGYTFGSGTRLTVV.

This chain uses TRBV9 with TRBJ2-5, with a weak D call TRBD2 (5 bases). V was cut by 0 bases and J by 2 bases, with 14 bases left in between. The CDR3 contains 16 residues. Germline lookup yields CDR1 SGDLS and CDR2 YYNGEE. The CDR3 DNA reads as TGTGCCAGCAGCGTAGACGCTGGACTCCGACAAGAGACCCAGTACTTC. Protein product: CASSVDAGLRQETQYF. The full variable domain, in which reference TRBV9 and TRBJ2-5 provide the parts outside the CDR3, is DSGVTQTPKHLITATGQRVTLRCSPRSGDLSVYWYQQSLDQGLQFLIQYYNGEERAKGNILERFSAQQFPDLHSELNLSSLELGDSALYFCASSVDAGLRQETQYFGPGTRLLVL.

The rearrangement joins TRBV10-3 to TRBJ1-1; D gene ambiguous. There are 14 residues in the CDR3. V lost 2 bases, J lost 5 bases, and 12 bases lay in between. The germline V gene has CDR1 ENHRY and CDR2 SYGVKD. CDR3 bases: TGTGCCATCAGTGAGAGGGCAGCGGATACTGAAGCTTTCTTT. As protein: CAISERAADTEAFF.

J is TRBJ1-1 and V is TRBV2; D unresolved. Germline V gene data show CDR1 as SNHLY and CDR2 as FYNNEI. Trimming pared 5 bases from V and 0 bases from J, leaving 7 bases between. This CDR3 comprises 13 residues. The chain's CDR3 is CASSRTLNTEAFF. The CDR3 nucleotides read TGTGCCAGCAGTCGGACTCTGAACACTGAAGCTTTCTTT.

V is TRBV5-1 and J is TRBJ2-3, with 11 bases lining up with TRBD2. The CDR3 contains 15 residues. CDR1 is SGHRS and CDR2 is YFSETQ in the germline V gene. The J segment lost 4 bases and the V segment lost 3 bases, leaving 4 bases of the junction unmatched. The CDR3 DNA reads as TGCGCCAGCAGCTGGACTAGCGGGCCCGCAGATACGCAGTATTTT. Translating gives CASSWTSGPADTQYF.

V usage is TRBV6-5 and J usage is TRBJ2-7, with 9 positions matching TRBD1. Germline loops: CDR1 MNHEY, CDR2 SVGAGI. The V and J ends lost 5 bases and 6 bases, in that order; junction bases with no gene match: 11. The CDR3 contains 15 residues. The CDR3 reads CASSRWDRVNSEQYF. The CDR3, as DNA: TGTGCCAGCAGTAGGTGGGACAGGGTAAATTCCGAGCAGTACTTC.

CDR3: CVRSRRCRDRGRWEKLFF. DNA for the CDR3: TGTGTCAGAAGCCGCCGATGCCGGGACAGGGGAAGATGGGAAAAACTGTTTTTT. The V call is TRBV7-5, the J call TRBJ1-4; TRBD1 is the table's D call, not checked against the DNA. TRBV7-5 is assigned pseudogene status. The length of the CDR3 is 18 residues.